Given below is one T cell receptor beta chain in context. Its antigen is not yet known. No base qualities exist here, and no much larger clone lies one base off it. The immunoSEQ assay, a bias-controlled multiplex PCR with V- and J-specific primers, was used to amplify TCR beta CDR3 regions from genomic DNA. In a second PCR step, a proprietary barcode and Illumina adapter sequences were attached to the CDR3 amplicons. An Illumina MiSeq instrument was used to sequence the CDR3 libraries. On the study's bioinformatics: Export and quality control were handled in immunoSEQ Analyzer 3.0, while downstream analyses relied on R Bioconductor and Immunarch. Only productive rearrangements in the normalized downsampled data set were used to calculate repertoire metrics. Pathologically expanded clonotypes were defined as those larger than 5 templates in the normalized cohort. The Inverse Simpson Index was used to measure repertoire diversity. The non-normalized data set was used for CMV-specificity analyses so that all clonotypes could be captured. In its TCRdb copy, this immuneACCESS table keeps in-frame sequences only and misses some clones. Where compared with another copy, unresolved V genes explain less than half of these, and the others have no known cause. Clone size and the V and J calls come from that table; the DNA yielded D and trimming. The sample table holds about 7,100 clones, of which 88% were seen once. Roughly 4% of the sample is in the top ten clones.

The sample originates from a study of T cell clonotyping in hematopoietic cell transplantation (dated by TCRdb to the early 2020s). About the investigation overall: Pretransplant recipient samples were obtained after cytoreduction. A total of 110 to 150 blood samples were collected in the study from around 40 consecutive transplant recipients and their related donors. Patients were recruited between September 2015 and early 2017 and followed until September 2020 or death.

General findings and caveats noted by the study authors: Inverse Simpson Index values from donors and from recipients before transplant predicted broader TCR repertoire diversity after transplant. Sample size was limited, and cells were not sorted, so CD4 and CD8 repertoire contributions could not be separated. Overlap with donor repertoires was found for only a small fraction of recipient repertoires, with over 95% found to appear de novo at the given depth. A decrease in recipient TCR diversity was observed after transplant, and a progressive increase in pathologically expanded clonotypes was seen from day 30 to day 180.

What this sample's time point label stands for: recipient sample about 28 days before transplant, after cytoreduction. Blood from recipients was drawn roughly 28 days before transplant, then again at days 30, 100 and 180 after transplant. Nuclei Lysis Solution was used to extract genomic DNA from fresh or cryopreserved unfractionated peripheral blood mononuclear cells. The CDR3 spans 15 residues, from the cysteine through the phenylalanine. The retained sequence is limited to the CDR3, 45 bases, with the frame set at the first base. The germline V and J ends show losses of 4 bases and 7 bases respectively, and no gene match explains 11 bases of the junction. The germline V gene encodes CDR1 SEHNR and CDR2 FQNEAQ (reference sequence).

This TCR was sampled from a man aged 25 to 40 with acute myeloid leukemia. Some clones in this sample may be carry-over from other donors' samples. Source: peripheral blood mononuclear cells, taken before stem cell transplant. Rearrangement joined TRBV7-9 to TRBJ1-2; 8 bases in the middle match TRBD1. CDR3 reads: CASSSADDRGSGYTF. The bases are TGTGCCAGCAGCTCTGCAGACGACAGGGGTAGTGGCTACACCTTC.